A single sample is the source of the 12 T cell receptor beta chains below, sequenced in a study of OX40 agonist ivuxolimab in advanced cancers. Clones were sequenced by immunoSEQ multiplex PCR, and TCRdb holds only the in-frame ones, with some missing. The sample yields roughly 56,000 clones, around 91% seen once. Here the sequenced sample was CD4+ or CD8+ T cells sorted from blood, taken in a trial of the OX40 agonist ivuxolimab. These receptors were obtained from an adult with an advanced solid tumor such as melanoma, head and neck, liver or kidney cancer.

This rearrangement joins TRBV7-6 to TRBJ1-1; a weak D match, TRBD1 (5 bases). Germline V gene lookup returns CDR1 SGHVS and CDR2 FNYEAQ. The CDR3 loop spans 15 amino acids. V lost 2 bases and J 5 bases, leaving 15 bases between the germline ends. The CDR3 reads CASSLWKGLGTEAFF. The CDR3 DNA reads as TGTGCCAGCAGCTTATGGAAGGGGCTAGGGACTGAAGCTTTCTTT.

The chain is built from TRBV7-2 and TRBJ2-3, with D possibly matching TRBD2 (6 bases). The CDR3 loop spans 19 amino acids. Looked up from germline, CDR1 is SGHTA and CDR2 is FQGNSA. Deletions cut 1 base from V and 3 bases from J, with 23 bases between. The CDR3 bases are TGTGCCAGCAGCTTAGAAGTTGTTGGCGGAGGGCCTGTGACAGATACGCAGTATTTT. Amino acids: CASSLEVVGGGPVTDTQYF. Drawing the rest from reference TRBV7-2 and TRBJ2-3, the complete variable domain is GAGVSQSPSNKVTEKGKDVELRCDPISGHTALYWYRQSLGQGLEFLIYFQGNSAPDKSGLPSDRFSAERTGGSVSTLTIQRTQQEDSAVYLCASSLEVVGGGPVTDTQYFGPGTRLTVL.

The genes are TRBV27 and TRBJ2-5; a weak D match, TRBD1 (5 bases). The DNA end is a closer match to TRBJ2-7, so the J assignment may be wrong. CDR1 is MNHEY and CDR2 is SMNVEV in the germline V gene (reference sequence). This CDR3 spans 14 amino acids. The CDR3 nucleotides are TGTGCCAGCAGCCGACAGATGAGCTCCTACGAGCAGTACTTC. It encodes CASSRQMSSYEQYF.

Here the CDR3 reads CASSSGDGMNTEAFF. For the CDR3, the DNA is TGTGCCAGCAGCTCTGGGGACGGAATGAACACTGAAGCTTTCTTT. The chain joins TRBV7-9 to TRBJ1-1; tentatively, D is TRBD1 (5 bases). CDR1 is SEHNR, CDR2 FQNEAQ, per germline (reference sequence). CDR3 length: 15 amino acids. Trimming cost V 4 bases and J 0 bases, with 12 bases left between them. The full variable domain, its missing parts supplied by reference TRBV7-9 and TRBJ1-1, is DTGVSQNPRHKITKRGQNVTFRCDPISEHNRLYWYRQTLGQGPEFLTYFQNEAQLEKSRLLSDRFSAERPKGSFSTLEIQRTEQGDSAMYLCASSSGDGMNTEAFFGQGTRLTVV.

The chain employs TRBV27 and TRBJ2-2; maybe TRBD1 (6 bases). Germline lookup yields CDR1 MNHEY and CDR2 SMNVEV (reference sequence). V gave up 2 bases and J gave up 8 bases, with 9 bases separating them. This CDR3 region has 13 residues. In DNA form, the CDR3 reads TGTGCCAGCAGTTTAAGAAGGGGGGGGGAGCTGTTTTTT. Amino acids: CASSLRRGGELFF.

The V and J genes are TRBV7-9 and TRBJ2-1, with TRBD2 matching over 9 bases. This CDR3 has 14 residues. Germline loops: CDR1 SEHNR, CDR2 FQNEAQ (reference sequence). The ends lost 4 bases at V and 10 bases at J; junction bases unmatched: 8. DNA for the CDR3: TGTGCCAGCAGCTCGGAATATAGCGGGGGCGAGCAGTTCTTC. It specifies CASSSEYSGGEQFF. The variable domain in full, completed from reference TRBV7-9 and TRBJ2-1, reads DTGVSQNPRHKITKRGQNVTFRCDPISEHNRLYWYRQTLGQGPEFLTYFQNEAQLEKSRLLSDRFSAERPKGSFSTLEIQRTEQGDSAMYLCASSSEYSGGEQFFGPGTRLTVL.

This sequence joins TRBV7-8 and TRBJ2-3, with no clear D. The V end lost 4 bases, the J end lost 3 bases, and 11 bases lay between the germline ends. Germline CDR1 and CDR2: SGHVS and FQNEAQ. The CDR3 consists of 14 residues. CDR3 DNA sequence: TGTGCCAGCAGCTCGGACGTGGTTACAGATACGCAGTATTTT. Its translation is CASSSDVVTDTQYF.

V usage is TRBV7-3 and J usage is TRBJ2-7; 7 bases fit TRBD2. The germline V gene has CDR1 SGHTA and CDR2 FQGTGA. V gave up 3 bases and J gave up 5 bases; unmatched junction bases: 10. CDR3 length: 15 amino acids. CDR3 sequence reads: CASSLDGREENEQYF. The CDR3 DNA sequence: TGTGCCAGCAGCTTGGATGGACGGGAGGAGAACGAGCAGTACTTC.

In DNA form, the CDR3 reads TGTGCCAGCATTAAGCAGGGGACCTACGAGCAGTACTTC. Translating gives CASIKQGTYEQYF. The chain couples TRBV28 to TRBJ2-7, with D possibly matching TRBD1 (6 bases). The CDR3 length is 13 residues. Germline V CDR1 and CDR2: MDHEN, SYDVKM. V was trimmed by 7 bases and J by 2 bases, leaving 12 bases between them.

The chain carries TRBV7-9 and TRBJ2-1; possible D gene TRBD2, 6 bases. V was clipped by 6 bases and J by 10 bases, with 13 bases between them. There are 12 residues in the CDR3. Germline V gene sequence: CDR1 SEHNR, CDR2 FQNEAQ (reference sequence). The CDR3 DNA reads TGTGCCAGCAGGTTCGGGGAGGACGAGCAGTTCTTC. This codes for CASRFGEDEQFF.

The chain is built from TRBV11-3 and TRBJ2-7; 8 bases map to TRBD1. V lost 6 bases to trimming and J lost 6 bases; unmatched junction nucleotides: 7. The CDR3 is made up of 13 amino acids. Germline CDR1 is SGHNT and CDR2 is YENEEA. CDR3 residues: CASSSPGTGEQYF. The CDR3 nucleotides are TGTGCCAGCAGTTCACCTGGGACAGGCGAGCAGTACTTC.

This sequence joins TRBV7-8 and TRBJ1-1, with D maybe TRBD1 (5 bases). V was pared by 2 bases and J by 3 bases, with 13 bases between. This CDR3 has 15 amino acids. The germline CDR1 and CDR2 sequences are SGHVS and FQNEAQ. The CDR3 DNA follows: TGTGCCAGCAGCTTAAGTTGGGGCACGGACACTGAAGCTTTCTTT. This sequence encodes CASSLSWGTDTEAFF.